Included here is one TCR beta chain sequence, with context. A read error may account for a junction end that differs from germline. The data were obtained in a study of blood T cell repertoires in COVID-19. At the level of the study: Sources were T cells, B-cell-depleted T cells, or PBMCs; the material itself was cDNA or gDNA.

Under the authors' procedure: Counts of nucleated cells, estimated from reference gene primer amplification, were obtained. The assay was immunoSEQ multiplex PCR, and TCRdb's table has in-frame clones only and misses some. Clonal size and the V and J genes are those of that table, whereas D and trimming came from the DNA. The sample has 60,000 to 65,000 clones, around 90% seen once. The CDR3 has 14 amino acids. Germline V gene data show CDR1 as SGHVS and CDR2 as FQNEAQ. The TCR comes from a man between 45 and 60 years old with active COVID-19. This chain links TRBV7-8 with TRBJ2-7, with 7 bases aligning to TRBD1. Sequenced: peripheral blood. The CDR3 loop reads CASSLAGGSYEQYF. The CDR3, as DNA: TGTGCCAGCAGCCTAGCAGGGGGCTCCTACGAGCAGTACTTC.